The clone carrying this T cell receptor (beta chain) came up once. Its antigen is not known. This specimen belongs to a study of cytomegalovirus exposure and HLA in healthy donors. Overall study results and limits: Near-uniform donor sequencing depth was presumed by presence/absence analyses. In vitro, a few CMV-associated chains proved specific for CMV antigens.

Use of 60 Vbeta and 13 Jbeta primers characterized the PCR. Using immunoSEQ multiplex PCR, the repertoire was profiled, and TCRdb retains in-frame clones only, with some absent. The table has 150,000 to 200,000 clones, around 68% seen once; the top ten hold about 2.9%. Sequenced material: PBMCs. This sequence was found in a man between 35 and 55 years old in good health and CMV-seronegative.

The CDR3 DNA reads TGTGCCAGCAGTTTATATAGGGGGTTGGCCGGGGAGCTGTTTTTT. This sequence encodes CASSLYRGLAGELFF. V usage is TRBV27 and J usage is TRBJ2-2; possibly TRBD1 for D (6 bases). From germline, CDR1 is MNHEY and CDR2 SMNVEV (reference sequence). V was trimmed by 1 base and J by 6 bases, leaving 12 bases between them. The CDR3 length is 15 residues.